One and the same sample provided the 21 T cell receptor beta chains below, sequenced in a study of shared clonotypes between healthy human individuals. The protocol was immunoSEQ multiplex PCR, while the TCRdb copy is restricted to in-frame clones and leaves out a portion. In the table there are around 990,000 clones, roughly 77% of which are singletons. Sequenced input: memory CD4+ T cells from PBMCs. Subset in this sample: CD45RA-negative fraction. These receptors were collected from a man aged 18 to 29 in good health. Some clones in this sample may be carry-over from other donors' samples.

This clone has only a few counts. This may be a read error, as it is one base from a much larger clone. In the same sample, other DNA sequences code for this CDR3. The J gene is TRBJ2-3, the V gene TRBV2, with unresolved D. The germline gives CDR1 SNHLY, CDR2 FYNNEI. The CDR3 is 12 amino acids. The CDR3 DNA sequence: TGTGCCAGCAGTGAATGGGCAGATACACAGTATTTT. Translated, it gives CASSEWADTQYF.

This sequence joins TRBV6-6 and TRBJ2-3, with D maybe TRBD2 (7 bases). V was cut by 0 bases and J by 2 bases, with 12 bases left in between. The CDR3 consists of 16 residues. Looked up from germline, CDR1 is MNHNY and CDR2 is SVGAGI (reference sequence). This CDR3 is CASSYSRGAPTDTQYF. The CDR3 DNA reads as TGTGCCAGCAGTTACTCCCGGGGGGCCCCCACAGATACGCAGTATTTT.

Here the CDR3 DNA reads TGTGCCAGCAGCTTAAAAGGGCGGATAAGCACAGATACGCAGTATTTT. It codes for CASSLKGRISTDTQYF. The V and J genes are TRBV7-2 and TRBJ2-3, with no clear D. The CDR3 covers 16 residues. V lost 2 bases to trimming and J lost 0 bases, with 12 bases between them. CDR1 and CDR2 from the germline V gene are SGHTA and FQGNSA.

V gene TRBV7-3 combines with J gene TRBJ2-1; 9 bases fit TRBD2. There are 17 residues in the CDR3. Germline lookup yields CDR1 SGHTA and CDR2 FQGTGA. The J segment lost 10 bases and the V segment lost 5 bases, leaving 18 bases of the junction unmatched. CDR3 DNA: TGTGCCAGCAGCCAAACCGCCCTTGGCGGGAGGGCGGGGGAGCAGTTCTTC. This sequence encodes CASSQTALGGRAGEQFF.

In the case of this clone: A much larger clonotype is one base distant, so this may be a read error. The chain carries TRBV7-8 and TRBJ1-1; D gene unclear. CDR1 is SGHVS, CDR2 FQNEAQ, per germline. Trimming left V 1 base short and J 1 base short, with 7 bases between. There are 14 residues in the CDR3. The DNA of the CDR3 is TGTGCCAGCAGCTTAGGGACGGCGAACACTGAAGCTTTCTTT. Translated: CASSLGTANTEAFF. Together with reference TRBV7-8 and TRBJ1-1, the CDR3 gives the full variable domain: GAGVSQSPRYKVAKRGQDVALRCDPISGHVSLFWYQQALGQGPEFLTYFQNEAQLDKSGLPSDRFFAERPEGSVSTLKIQRTQQEDSAVYLCASSLGTANTEAFFGQGTRLTVV.

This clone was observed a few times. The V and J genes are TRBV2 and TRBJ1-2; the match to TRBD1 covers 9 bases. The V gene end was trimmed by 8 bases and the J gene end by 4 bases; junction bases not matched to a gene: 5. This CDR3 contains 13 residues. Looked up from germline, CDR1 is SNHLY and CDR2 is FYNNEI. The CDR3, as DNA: TGTGCCAGCGGCGGACAGGGGCGCTATGGCTACACCTTC. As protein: CASGGQGRYGYTF.

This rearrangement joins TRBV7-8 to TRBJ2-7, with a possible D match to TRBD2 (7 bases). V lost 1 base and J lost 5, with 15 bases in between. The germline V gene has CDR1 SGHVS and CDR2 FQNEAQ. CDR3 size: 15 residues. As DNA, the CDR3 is TGTGCCAGCAGCTTAGGAAGACTAGGGGGGGACGAGCAGTACTTC. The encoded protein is CASSLGRLGGDEQYF.

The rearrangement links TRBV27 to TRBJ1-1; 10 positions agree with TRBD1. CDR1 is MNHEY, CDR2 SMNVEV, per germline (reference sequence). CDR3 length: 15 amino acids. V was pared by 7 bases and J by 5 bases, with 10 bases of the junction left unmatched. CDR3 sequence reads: CASNSDRGRRTEAFF. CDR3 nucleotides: TGTGCCAGCAATTCCGACAGGGGGCGACGGACTGAAGCTTTCTTT.

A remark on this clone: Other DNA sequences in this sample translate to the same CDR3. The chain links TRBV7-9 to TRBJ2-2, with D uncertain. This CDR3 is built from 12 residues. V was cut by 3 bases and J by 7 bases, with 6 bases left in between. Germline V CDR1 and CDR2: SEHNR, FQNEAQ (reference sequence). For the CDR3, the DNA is TGTGCCAGCAGCTTCTGGGGCGGGGAGCTGTTTTTT. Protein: CASSFWGGELFF.

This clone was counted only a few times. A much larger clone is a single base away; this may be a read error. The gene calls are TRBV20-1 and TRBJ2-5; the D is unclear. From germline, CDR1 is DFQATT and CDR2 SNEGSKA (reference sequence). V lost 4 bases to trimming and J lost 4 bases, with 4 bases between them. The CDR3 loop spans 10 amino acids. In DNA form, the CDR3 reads TGCAGTGCTATCGTAGAGACCCAGTACTTC. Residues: CSAIVETQYF.

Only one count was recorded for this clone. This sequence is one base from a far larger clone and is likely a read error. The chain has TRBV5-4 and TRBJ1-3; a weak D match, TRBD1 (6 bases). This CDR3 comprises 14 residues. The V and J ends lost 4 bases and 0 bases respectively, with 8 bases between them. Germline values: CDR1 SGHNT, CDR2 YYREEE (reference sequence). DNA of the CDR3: TGTGCCAGCAGCCCGGACAGCTCTGGAAACACCATATATTTT. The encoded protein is CASSPDSSGNTIYF.

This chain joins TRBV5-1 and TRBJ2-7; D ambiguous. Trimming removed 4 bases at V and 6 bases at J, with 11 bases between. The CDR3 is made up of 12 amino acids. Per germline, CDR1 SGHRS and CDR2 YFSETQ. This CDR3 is CASSKTTGEQYF. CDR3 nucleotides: TGCGCCAGCAGCAAAACTACGGGCGAGCAGTACTTC.

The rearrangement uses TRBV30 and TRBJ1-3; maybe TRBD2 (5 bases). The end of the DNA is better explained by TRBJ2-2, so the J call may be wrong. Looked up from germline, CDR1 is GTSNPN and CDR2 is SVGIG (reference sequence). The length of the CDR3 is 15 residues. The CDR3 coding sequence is TGTGCCTGGAGTACCTCACGCGTTAGCGCCGGGGAGCTGTTTTTT. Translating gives CAWSTSRVSAGELFF.

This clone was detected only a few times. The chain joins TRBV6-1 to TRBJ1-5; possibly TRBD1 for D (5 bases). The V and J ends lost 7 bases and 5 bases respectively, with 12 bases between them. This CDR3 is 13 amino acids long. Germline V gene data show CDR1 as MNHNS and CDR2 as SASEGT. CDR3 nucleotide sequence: TGTGCCAGCACAGTGGGGGATTATCAGCCCCAGCATTTT. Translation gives CASTVGDYQPQHF.

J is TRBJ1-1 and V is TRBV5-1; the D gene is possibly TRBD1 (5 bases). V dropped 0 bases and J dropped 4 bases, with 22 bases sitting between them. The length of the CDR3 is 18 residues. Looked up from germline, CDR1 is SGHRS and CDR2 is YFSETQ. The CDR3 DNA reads TGCGCCAGCAGCTTGGGTGCCTCGTCCCAAGGGAGGGGCACTGAAGCTTTCTTT. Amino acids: CASSLGASSQGRGTEAFF.

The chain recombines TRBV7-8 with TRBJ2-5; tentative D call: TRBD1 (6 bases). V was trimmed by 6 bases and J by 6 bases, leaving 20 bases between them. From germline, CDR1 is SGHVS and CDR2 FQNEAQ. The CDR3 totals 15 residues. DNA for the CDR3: TGTGCCAGCAGGCTCACAGGGCTCCATGGGCAGACCCAGTACTTC. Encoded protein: CASRLTGLHGQTQYF.

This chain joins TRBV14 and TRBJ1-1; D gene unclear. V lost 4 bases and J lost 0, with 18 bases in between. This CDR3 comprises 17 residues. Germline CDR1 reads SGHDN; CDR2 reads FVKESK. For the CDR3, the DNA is TGTGCCAGCAGCCCCCCCTGGAGGGTCCCTCTGAACACTGAAGCTTTCTTT. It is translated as CASSPPWRVPLNTEAFF.

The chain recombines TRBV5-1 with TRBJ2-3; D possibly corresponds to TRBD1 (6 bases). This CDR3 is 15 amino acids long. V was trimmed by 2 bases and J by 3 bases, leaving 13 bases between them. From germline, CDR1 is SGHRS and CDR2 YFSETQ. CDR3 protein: CASSFSDSGTDTQYF. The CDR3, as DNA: TGCGCCAGCAGCTTCTCGGACAGTGGGACAGATACGCAGTATTTT.

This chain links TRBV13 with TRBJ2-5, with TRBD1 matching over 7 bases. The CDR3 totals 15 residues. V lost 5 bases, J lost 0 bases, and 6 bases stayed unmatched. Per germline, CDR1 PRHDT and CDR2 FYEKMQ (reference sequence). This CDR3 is CASSPTGNNQETQYF. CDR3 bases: TGTGCCAGCAGCCCGACAGGGAACAACCAAGAGACCCAGTACTTC.

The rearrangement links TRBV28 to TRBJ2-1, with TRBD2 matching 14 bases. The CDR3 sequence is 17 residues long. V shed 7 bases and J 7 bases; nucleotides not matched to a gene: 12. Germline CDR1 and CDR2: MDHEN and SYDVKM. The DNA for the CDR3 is TGTGCCAGCAAAGGGAGACTAGCGGGAGGGCCGGGGAATGAGCAGTTCTTC. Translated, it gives CASKGRLAGGPGNEQFF.

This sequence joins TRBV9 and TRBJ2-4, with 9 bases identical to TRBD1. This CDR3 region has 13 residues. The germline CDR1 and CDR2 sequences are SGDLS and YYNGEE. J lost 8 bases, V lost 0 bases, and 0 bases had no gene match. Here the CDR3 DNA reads TGTGCCAGCAGCGTAGGGACAGGGGACATTCAGTACTTC. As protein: CASSVGTGDIQYF.